These T cell receptor beta chains were read from a single sample in a study of blood T cell repertoires in COVID-19. Clones were sequenced by immunoSEQ multiplex PCR, and TCRdb holds only the in-frame ones, with some missing. The data hold hundreds of thousands of clones, with around 87% observed a single time. The sequenced sample consisted of peripheral blood. Source of these receptors: a woman aged 50 to 60 who had recovered from COVID-19. Each CDR3 is given with its conserved first and last residue. The D gene is left open where the match is weak. Not every row has a clone size; where given, it reads once, few, many or a size class.

j_call: TRBJ1-5; d_call: -; clone_size: -; v_call: TRBV7-2; cdr3_nt: TGTGCCAGCAGCTTCTCGGAGAATCAGCCCCAGCATTTT; cdr3_aa: CASSFSENQPQHF
j_call: TRBJ1-1; d_call: TRBD1; clone_size: -; v_call: TRBV11-3; cdr3_nt: TGTGCCAGCAGTCGAGGGGGCTCGGACACTGAAGCTTTCTTT; cdr3_aa: CASSRGGSDTEAFF
j_call: TRBJ2-1; d_call: TRBD1; clone_size: -; v_call: TRBV2; cdr3_nt: TGTGCCAGCAACCCCCTGGGACAGGTAACGAATGAGCAGTTCTTC; cdr3_aa: CASNPLGQVTNEQFF
j_call: TRBJ2-3; d_call: -; clone_size: -; v_call: TRBV12-2; cdr3_nt: TGTGCAAGTCGCCCACCTGGGGGGAGAGGGAATACGCAGTATTTT; cdr3_aa: CASRPPGGRGNTQYF
j_call: TRBJ2-1; d_call: -; clone_size: -; v_call: TRBV28; cdr3_nt: TGTGCCAGCGGAACCGGGGGCAATGAGCAGTTCTTC; cdr3_aa: CASGTGGNEQFF
j_call: TRBJ1-2; d_call: TRBD1; clone_size: -; v_call: TRBV3-1/TRBV3-2; cdr3_nt: TGTGCCAGCAGCCAAGGGGGACAGGGAGGTGGCTACACCTTC; cdr3_aa: CASSQGGQGGGYTF
j_call: TRBJ2-5; d_call: TRBD1; clone_size: -; v_call: TRBV29-1; cdr3_nt: TGCAGCGTTTACAGGGGAAGGATAGAGACCCAGTACTTC; cdr3_aa: CSVYRGRIETQYF
j_call: TRBJ1-5; d_call: -; clone_size: -; v_call: TRBV6-5; cdr3_nt: TGTGCCAGCAGTCGAGACAGGACCCGCAATCAGCCCCAGCATTTT; cdr3_aa: CASSRDRTRNQPQHF
j_call: TRBJ1-6; d_call: TRBD1; clone_size: -; v_call: TRBV7-3; cdr3_nt: TGTGCCAGCAGCTTAATGGGACAGCCCCTCCACTTT; cdr3_aa: CASSLMGQPLHF
j_call: TRBJ2-1; d_call: TRBD1; clone_size: -; v_call: TRBV18; cdr3_nt: TGTGCCAGCTCACCAGAGGTGGGGACAGGGATCCACAATGAGCAGTTCTTC; cdr3_aa: CASSPEVGTGIHNEQFF
j_call: TRBJ1-4; d_call: -; clone_size: -; v_call: TRBV29-1; cdr3_nt: TGCAGCGTTGTGAGGGATGAAAAACTGTTTTTT; cdr3_aa: CSVVRDEKLFF
j_call: TRBJ2-7; d_call: TRBD2; clone_size: once; v_call: TRBV29-1; cdr3_nt: TGCAGCGTCGAAGGACTAGCGGGGGGGGATTACGAGCAGTACTTC; cdr3_aa: CSVEGLAGGDYEQYF
j_call: TRBJ2-3; d_call: -; clone_size: few; v_call: TRBV6-5; cdr3_nt: TGTGCCAGCAGTTACTCGAGGGAGCTACGCACAGATACGCAGTATTTT; cdr3_aa: CASSYSRELRTDTQYF
j_call: TRBJ1-5; d_call: -; clone_size: once; v_call: TRBV9; cdr3_nt: TGTGCCAGCAGCGCGGGGGTCCAGGCTAATCAGCCCCAGCATTTT; cdr3_aa: CASSAGVQANQPQHF
j_call: TRBJ2-3; d_call: -; clone_size: -; v_call: TRBV6-5; cdr3_nt: TGTGCCAGCGAGAGGTACCCAGATACGCAGTATTTT; cdr3_aa: CASERYPDTQYF
j_call: TRBJ1-6; d_call: -; clone_size: -; v_call: TRBV11-2; cdr3_nt: TGTGCCAGCAGCTTAGCGGCGGCAGGCCGGGGGTCACCCCTCCACTTT; cdr3_aa: CASSLAAAGRGSPLHF
j_call: TRBJ2-3; d_call: -; clone_size: once; v_call: TRBV30; cdr3_nt: TGTGCCTGGACCGCTATTGGTGGTCTTGTGCTTAGCACAGATACGCAGTATTTT; cdr3_aa: CAWTAIGGLVLSTDTQYF
j_call: TRBJ2-7; d_call: TRBD1; clone_size: -; v_call: TRBV5-5; cdr3_nt: TGTGCCAGCAGCCCTCGACAGGGTACCTACGAGCAGTACTTC; cdr3_aa: CASSPRQGTYEQYF
j_call: TRBJ1-4; d_call: -; clone_size: -; v_call: TRBV30; cdr3_nt: TGTGCCTGGAGTGTGAGTCCCGGGGAAAAACTGTTTTTT; cdr3_aa: CAWSVSPGEKLFF
j_call: TRBJ1-6; d_call: TRBD1; clone_size: -; v_call: TRBV6-5; cdr3_nt: TGTGCCAGCAAGGGACAGGCTAATTCACCCCTCCACTTT; cdr3_aa: CASKGQANSPLHF
j_call: TRBJ2-2; d_call: -; clone_size: -; v_call: TRBV12-3/TRBV12-4; cdr3_nt: TGTGCCAGCAGTTTAGCGAGTGCCGGGGAGCTGTTTTTT; cdr3_aa: CASSLASAGELFF
j_call: TRBJ1-4; d_call: -; clone_size: once; v_call: TRBV5-1; cdr3_nt: TGCGCCAGCAGCAACAGGGTTGGAGATGAAAAACTGTTTTTT; cdr3_aa: CASSNRVGDEKLFF
j_call: TRBJ2-7; d_call: -; clone_size: -; v_call: TRBV2; cdr3_nt: TGTGCCAGCAGTTCGGGACACTTAACCTACGAGCAGTACTTC; cdr3_aa: CASSSGHLTYEQYF
j_call: TRBJ2-7; d_call: -; clone_size: -; v_call: TRBV18; cdr3_nt: TGTGCCAGCTCACCACCCCAGGGATCGGGCTACGAGCAGTACTTC; cdr3_aa: CASSPPQGSGYEQYF
j_call: TRBJ2-1; d_call: -; clone_size: -; v_call: TRBV20-1; cdr3_nt: TGCAGTGCTAGTCAGGGCTCCTACAATGAGCAGTTCTTC; cdr3_aa: CSASQGSYNEQFF
j_call: TRBJ2-5; d_call: -; clone_size: -; v_call: TRBV5-1; cdr3_nt: TGCGCCAGCAGCCGGGGAGGTGAGAGGCAAGAGACCCAGTACTTC; cdr3_aa: CASSRGGERQETQYF